Reported below is one TCR beta chain. The CDR3 totals 13 residues. Deletions cut 2 bases from V and 5 bases from J, with 11 bases between. The germline V gene encodes CDR1 SGHRS and CDR2 YFSETQ. Data came from immunoSEQ multiplex PCR; TCRdb stores just in-frame clones and leaves some out. Here the sample spans 1.4 million to 1.5 million clones, roughly 96% being singletons. These data originate in a study of shared clonotypes between healthy human individuals. Sequencing was performed on naive CD4+ T cells sorted from blood. The subset: CD45RA+ positively selected. This sequence was found in a man aged 25 to 40 in good health. The V and J genes are TRBV5-1 and TRBJ2-7, with D possibly TRBD1 on 7 matching bases. CDR3 DNA: TGCGCCAGCAGCTTCGGAGGGGGCAACGAGCAGTACTTC. This sequence encodes CASSFGGGNEQYF.